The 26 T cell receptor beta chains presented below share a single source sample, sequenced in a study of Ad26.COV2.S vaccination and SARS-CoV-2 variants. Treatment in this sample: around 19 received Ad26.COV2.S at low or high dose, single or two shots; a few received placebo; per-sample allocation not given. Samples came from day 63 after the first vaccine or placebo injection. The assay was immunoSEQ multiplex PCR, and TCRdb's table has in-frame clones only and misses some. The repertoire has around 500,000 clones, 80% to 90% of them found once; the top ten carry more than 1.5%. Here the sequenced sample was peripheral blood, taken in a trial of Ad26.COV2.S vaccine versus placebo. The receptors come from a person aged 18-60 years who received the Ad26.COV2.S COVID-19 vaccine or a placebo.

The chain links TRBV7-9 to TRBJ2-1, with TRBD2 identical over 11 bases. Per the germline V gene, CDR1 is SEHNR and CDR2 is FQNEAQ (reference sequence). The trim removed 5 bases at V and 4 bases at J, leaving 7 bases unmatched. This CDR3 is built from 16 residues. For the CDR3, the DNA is TGTGCCAGCAGCAACATAGCGGGAGGGGAGTACAATGAGCAGTTCTTC. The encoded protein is CASSNIAGGEYNEQFF.

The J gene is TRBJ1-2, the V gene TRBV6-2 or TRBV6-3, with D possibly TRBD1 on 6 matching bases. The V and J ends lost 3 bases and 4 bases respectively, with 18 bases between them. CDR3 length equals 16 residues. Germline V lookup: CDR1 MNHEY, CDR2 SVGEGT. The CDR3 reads CASSYSRQAFRYGYTF. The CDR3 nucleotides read TGTGCCAGCAGTTATAGTCGACAGGCCTTTCGCTATGGCTACACCTTC.

CDR3 sequence reads: CAWSGLAENTGELFF. The CDR3 DNA reads as TGTGCCTGGAGTGGACTAGCGGAAAACACCGGGGAGCTGTTTTTT. The rearrangement uses TRBV30 and TRBJ2-2; TRBD2 aligns across 9 bases. J was trimmed by 2 bases and V by 1 base; bases with no gene match: 2. The CDR3 loop spans 15 amino acids. The V gene's germline CDR1 is GTSNPN and CDR2 SVGIG (reference sequence).

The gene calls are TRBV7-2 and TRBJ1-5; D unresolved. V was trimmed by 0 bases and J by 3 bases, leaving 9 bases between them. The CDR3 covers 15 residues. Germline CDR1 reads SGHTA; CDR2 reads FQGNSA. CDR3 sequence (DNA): TGTGCCAGCAGCTTAGCGGGAAGGGTCAATCAGCCCCAGCATTTT. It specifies CASSLAGRVNQPQHF.

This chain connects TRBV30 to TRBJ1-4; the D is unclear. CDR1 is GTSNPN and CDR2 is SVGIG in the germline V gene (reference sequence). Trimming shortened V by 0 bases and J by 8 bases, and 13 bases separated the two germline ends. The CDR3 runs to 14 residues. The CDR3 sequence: CAWSVLHLQEKLFF. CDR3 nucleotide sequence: TGTGCCTGGAGTGTACTCCATCTGCAGGAAAAACTGTTTTTT.

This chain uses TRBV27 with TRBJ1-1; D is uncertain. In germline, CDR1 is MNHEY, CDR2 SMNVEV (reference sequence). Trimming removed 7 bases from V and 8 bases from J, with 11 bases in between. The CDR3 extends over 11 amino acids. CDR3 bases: TGTGCCAGCACTTCGAAGGGCGAAGCTTTCTTT. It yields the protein CASTSKGEAFF.

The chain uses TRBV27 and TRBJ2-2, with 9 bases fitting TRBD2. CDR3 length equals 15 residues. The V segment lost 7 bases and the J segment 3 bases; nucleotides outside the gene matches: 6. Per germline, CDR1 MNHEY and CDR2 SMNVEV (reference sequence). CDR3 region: CASNSGGPYTGELFF. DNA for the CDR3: TGTGCCAGCAACAGCGGGGGGCCATACACCGGGGAGCTGTTTTTT.

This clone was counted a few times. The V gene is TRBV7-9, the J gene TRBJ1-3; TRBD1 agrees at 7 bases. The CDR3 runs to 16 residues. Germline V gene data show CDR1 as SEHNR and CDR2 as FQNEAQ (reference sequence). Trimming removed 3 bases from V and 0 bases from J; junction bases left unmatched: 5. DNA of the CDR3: TGTGCCAGCAGCTTCGACAGGGCAAACTCTGGAAACACCATATATTTT. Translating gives CASSFDRANSGNTIYF.

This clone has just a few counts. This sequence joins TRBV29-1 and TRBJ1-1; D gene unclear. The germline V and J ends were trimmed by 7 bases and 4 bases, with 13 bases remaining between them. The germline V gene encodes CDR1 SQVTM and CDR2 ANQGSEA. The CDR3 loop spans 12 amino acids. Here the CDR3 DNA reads TGCAGCGCCCCCCGGGGAACCACTGAAGCTTTCTTT. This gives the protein CSAPRGTTEAFF.

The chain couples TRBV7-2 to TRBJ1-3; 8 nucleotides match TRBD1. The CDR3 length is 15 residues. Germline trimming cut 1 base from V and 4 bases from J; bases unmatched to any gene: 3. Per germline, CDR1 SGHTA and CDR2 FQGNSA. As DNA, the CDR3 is TGTGCCAGCAGCTTAGTGACAGGGGCAGGAAACACCATATATTTT. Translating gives CASSLVTGAGNTIYF.

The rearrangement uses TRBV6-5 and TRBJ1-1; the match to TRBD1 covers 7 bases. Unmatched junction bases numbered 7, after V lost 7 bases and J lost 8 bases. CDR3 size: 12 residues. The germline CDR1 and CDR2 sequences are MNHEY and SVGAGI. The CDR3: CASTGGPDEAFF. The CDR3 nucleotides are TGTGCCAGCACAGGGGGGCCTGACGAAGCTTTCTTT.

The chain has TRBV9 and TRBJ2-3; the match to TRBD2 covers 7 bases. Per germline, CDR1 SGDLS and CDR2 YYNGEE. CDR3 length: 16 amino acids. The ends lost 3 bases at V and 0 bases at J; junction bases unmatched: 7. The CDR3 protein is CASSAAWGGSTDTQYF. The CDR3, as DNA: TGTGCCAGCAGCGCCGCCTGGGGGGGGAGCACAGATACGCAGTATTTT.

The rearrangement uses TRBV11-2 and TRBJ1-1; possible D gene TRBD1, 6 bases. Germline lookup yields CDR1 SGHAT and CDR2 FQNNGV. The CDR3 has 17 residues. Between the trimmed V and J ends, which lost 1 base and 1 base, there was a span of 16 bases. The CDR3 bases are TGTGCCAGCAGCTTAGGACAGGTGAAGGGAGGGAACACTGAAGCTTTCTTT. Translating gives CASSLGQVKGGNTEAFF.

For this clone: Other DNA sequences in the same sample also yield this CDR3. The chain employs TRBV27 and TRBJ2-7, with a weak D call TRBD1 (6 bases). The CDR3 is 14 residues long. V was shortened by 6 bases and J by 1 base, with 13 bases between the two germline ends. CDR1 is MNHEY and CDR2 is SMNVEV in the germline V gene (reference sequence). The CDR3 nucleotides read TGTGCCAGCAGCCCAAGAACAGGGTCCTACGAGCAGTACTTC. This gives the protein CASSPRTGSYEQYF.

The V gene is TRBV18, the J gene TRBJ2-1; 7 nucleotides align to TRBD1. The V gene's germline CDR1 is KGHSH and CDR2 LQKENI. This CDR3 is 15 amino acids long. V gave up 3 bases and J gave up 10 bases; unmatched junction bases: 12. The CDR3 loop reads CASSPPGTDFLEQFF. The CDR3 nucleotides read TGTGCCAGCTCACCCCCCGGGACAGACTTCTTGGAGCAGTTCTTC.

As DNA, the CDR3 is TGCGCCAGCAGCGCCCACAGGGGAGATCAGCCCCAGCATTTT. It translates to CASSAHRGDQPQHF. The chain links TRBV4-1 to TRBJ1-5; TRBD1 agrees at 7 bases. CDR3 length equals 14 residues. The V gene end was trimmed by 5 bases and the J gene end by 5 bases; junction bases not matched to a gene: 6. Germline CDR1 is MGHRA and CDR2 is YSYEKL.

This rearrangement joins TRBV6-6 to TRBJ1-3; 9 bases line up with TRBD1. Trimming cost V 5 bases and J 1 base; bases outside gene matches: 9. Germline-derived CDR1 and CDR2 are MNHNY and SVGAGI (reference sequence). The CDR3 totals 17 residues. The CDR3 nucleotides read TGTGCCAGCAGTCCCCGGGACAGGGATGTTTCTGGAAACACCATATATTTT. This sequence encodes CASSPRDRDVSGNTIYF.

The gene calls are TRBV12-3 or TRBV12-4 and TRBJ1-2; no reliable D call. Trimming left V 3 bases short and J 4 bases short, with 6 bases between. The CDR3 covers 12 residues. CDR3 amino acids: CASSFSLYGYTF. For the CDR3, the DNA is TGTGCCAGCAGTTTCAGCCTCTATGGCTACACCTTC.

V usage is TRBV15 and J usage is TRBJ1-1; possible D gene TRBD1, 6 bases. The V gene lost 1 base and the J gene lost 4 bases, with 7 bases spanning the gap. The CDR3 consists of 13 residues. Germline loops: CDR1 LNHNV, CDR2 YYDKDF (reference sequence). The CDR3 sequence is CATSRGTATEAFF. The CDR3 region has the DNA TGTGCCACCAGCAGAGGGACAGCCACTGAAGCTTTCTTT.

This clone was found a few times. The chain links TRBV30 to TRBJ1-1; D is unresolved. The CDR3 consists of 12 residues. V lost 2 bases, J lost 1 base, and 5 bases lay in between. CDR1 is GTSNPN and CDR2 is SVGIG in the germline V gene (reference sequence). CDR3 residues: CAWSLGNTEAFF. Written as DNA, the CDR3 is TGTGCCTGGAGTTTAGGGAACACTGAAGCTTTCTTT.

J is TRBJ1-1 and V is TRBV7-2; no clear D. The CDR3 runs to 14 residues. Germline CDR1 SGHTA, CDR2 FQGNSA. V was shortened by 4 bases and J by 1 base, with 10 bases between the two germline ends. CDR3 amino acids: CASSSRAANTEAFF. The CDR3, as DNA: TGTGCCAGCAGCTCCCGGGCAGCGAACACTGAAGCTTTCTTT.

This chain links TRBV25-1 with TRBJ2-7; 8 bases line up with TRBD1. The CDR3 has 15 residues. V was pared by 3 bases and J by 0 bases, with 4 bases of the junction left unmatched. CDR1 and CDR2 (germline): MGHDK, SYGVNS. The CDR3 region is CASSEGTGYSYEQYF. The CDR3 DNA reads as TGTGCCAGCAGTGAGGGGACAGGCTACTCCTACGAGCAGTACTTC.

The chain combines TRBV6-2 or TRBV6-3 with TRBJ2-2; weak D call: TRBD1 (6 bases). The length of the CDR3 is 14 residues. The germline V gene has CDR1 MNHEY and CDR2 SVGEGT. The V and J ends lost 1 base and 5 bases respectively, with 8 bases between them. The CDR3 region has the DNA TGTGCCAGCAGTTACTGGGGGCTAACCGGGGAGCTGTTTTTT. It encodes CASSYWGLTGELFF.

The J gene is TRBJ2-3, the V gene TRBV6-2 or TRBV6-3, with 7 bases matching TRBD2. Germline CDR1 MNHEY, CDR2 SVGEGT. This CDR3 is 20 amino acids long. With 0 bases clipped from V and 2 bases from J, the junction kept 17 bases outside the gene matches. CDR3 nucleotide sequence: TGTGCCAGCAGTTACTCGACCCGGGCGGGGGAGAAAACCAACACAGATACGCAGTATTTT. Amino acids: CASSYSTRAGEKTNTDTQYF.

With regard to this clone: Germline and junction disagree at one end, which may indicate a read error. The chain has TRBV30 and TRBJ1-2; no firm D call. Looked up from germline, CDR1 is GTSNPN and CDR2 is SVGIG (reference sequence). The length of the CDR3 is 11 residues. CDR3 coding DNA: TGTGCCTGGAGTATTTCCTTGGCTTTTGCCTTC. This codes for CAWSISLAFAF.

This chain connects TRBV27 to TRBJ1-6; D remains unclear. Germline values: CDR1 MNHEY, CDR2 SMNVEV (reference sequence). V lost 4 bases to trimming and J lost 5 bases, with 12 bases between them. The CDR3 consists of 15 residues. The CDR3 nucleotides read TGTGCCAGCAGTTGGTGGCCCACGAATAATTCACCCCTCCACTTT. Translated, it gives CASSWWPTNNSPLHF.